This T cell receptor (beta chain) stems from a study of T cells in Graves' hyperthyroidism and ophthalmopathy. Absent ophthalmopathy progression within 18 months defined stable Graves' hyperthyroidism. It was 10 ml of fresh peripheral blood that supplied the PBMCs. From RNA transcripts, TCR beta CDR3 regions were amplified. HTBI primers were the set used in a first-round RT-PCR of the TCR CDR3. One entry per CDR3 protein, called by TCRdb with MiXCR from the multiplex PCR reads. The top ten hold 7% to 10% of the sample, which has around 800,000 distinct CDR3 sequences, approximately 40% seen once. The study, taken as a whole, reports: A model of 13 V-J features distinguished ophthalmopathy from stable hyperthyroidism.

The CDR3 loop spans 13 amino acids. V lost 1 base and J lost 4, with 5 bases in between. Germline lookup yields CDR1 SGHRS and CDR2 YFSETQ. This clonotype was found a few times. Antigen: not known. The sequence was obtained from a man aged 18 to 29 with Graves' hyperthyroidism. Sequences were obtained from blood. The V and J genes are TRBV5-1 and TRBJ2-2, with a weak D call TRBD2 (5 bases). CDR3 nucleotide sequence: TGCGCCAGCAGCTTGACTAGCACCGGGGAGCTGTTTTTT. Protein product: CASSLTSTGELFF. Filled out from reference TRBV5-1 and TRBJ2-2, the complete variable domain reads KAGVTQTPRYLIKTRGQQVTLSCSPISGHRSVSWYQQTPGQGLQFLFEYFSETQRNKGNFPGRFSGRQFSNSRSEMNVSTLELGDSALYLCASSLTSTGELFFGEGSRLTVL.